The 32 T cell receptor beta chains in this list originate from one sample, sequenced in a study of CD8+ T cells in alopecia areata. Specified treatment: oral pan-JAK inhibitor, 5-10 mg twice daily. RNA was extracted and reverse transcribed into cDNA as the sequencing template. Clones were sequenced by immunoSEQ multiplex PCR, and TCRdb holds only the in-frame ones, with some missing. The table lists about 210,000 clones, around three fifths of them singletons. The sequencing here drew on CD4+ T cells sorted from blood, taken at week 4, from a patient treated with tofacitinib. These receptor sequences come from a human donor with alopecia areata.

V usage is TRBV5-1 and J usage is TRBJ1-4, with D unresolved. Between the trimmed V and J ends, which lost 2 bases and 0 bases, there was a span of 8 bases. This CDR3 region has 15 residues. CDR1 is SGHRS and CDR2 is YFSETQ in the germline V gene. This chain's CDR3 is CASSFGPATNEKLFF. CDR3 DNA sequence: TGCGCCAGCAGCTTCGGACCAGCAACTAATGAAAAACTGTTTTTT.

This clone was seen more than once but under ten times. V usage is TRBV6-5 and J usage is TRBJ2-1; D perhaps matches TRBD2 (5 bases). This CDR3 is built from 11 residues. The ends were cut back, 5 bases at V and 8 bases at J, with 7 bases in the middle. CDR1 and CDR2 from the germline V gene are MNHEY and SVGAGI. CDR3 loop: CASSLADEQFF. The DNA of the CDR3 is TGTGCCAGCAGTCTAGCCGATGAGCAGTTCTTC.

As for this clone: Other DNA sequences in this specimen translate into the identical CDR3. V and J are TRBV30 and TRBJ2-3; D uncertain. Germline CDR1 and CDR2: GTSNPN and SVGIG (reference sequence). The CDR3 totals 11 residues. Trimming removed 1 base at V and 6 bases at J, with 5 bases between. The CDR3 loop reads CAWSAADTQYF. The DNA of the CDR3 is TGTGCCTGGAGTGCGGCTGATACGCAGTATTTT. Full variable domain (rest looked up from reference TRBV30 and TRBJ2-3): SQTIHQWPATLVQPVGSPLSLECTVEGTSNPNLYWYRQAAGRGLQLLFYSVGIGQISSEVPQNLSASRPQDRQFILSSKKLLLSDSGFYLCAWSAADTQYFGPGTRLTVL.

This chain connects TRBV7-9 to TRBJ2-7; TRBD2 agrees at 7 bases. The ends lost 5 bases at V and 3 bases at J; junction bases unmatched: 4. The CDR3 length is 13 residues. Germline V gene lookup returns CDR1 SEHNR and CDR2 FQNEAQ (reference sequence). The DNA for the CDR3 is TGTGCCAGCAGCACGGGGGGTTTCTACGAGCAGTACTTC. It specifies CASSTGGFYEQYF.

V is TRBV2 and J is TRBJ1-2; 9 nucleotides match TRBD1. The ends lost 5 bases at V and 6 bases at J; junction bases unmatched: 7. Germline loops: CDR1 SNHLY, CDR2 FYNNEI. The CDR3 is 14 residues long. The CDR3 bases are TGTGCCAGCAGTCTACAGGGGGCGGGGGATGGCTACACCTTC. Protein product: CASSLQGAGDGYTF. Full variable domain (remainder filled in from reference TRBV2 and TRBJ1-2): EPEVTQTPSHQVTQMGQEVILRCVPISNHLYFYWYRQILGQKVEFLVSFYNNEISEKSEIFDDQFSVERPDGSNFTLKIRSTKLEDSAMYFCASSLQGAGDGYTFGSGTRLTVV.

The chain is built from TRBV7-3 and TRBJ2-2; no clear D. The germline V gene encodes CDR1 SGHTA and CDR2 FQGTGA. CDR3 length: 13 residues. V lost 1 base and J 7 bases, leaving 7 bases between the germline ends. CDR3 sequence: CASSLNLHGELFF. The CDR3 DNA follows: TGTGCCAGCAGCTTAAACTTACACGGGGAGCTGTTTTTT.

J is TRBJ2-7 and V is TRBV21-1; the table calls TRBD1, which could not be checked here. TRBV21-1 corresponds to a pseudogene. This CDR3 has 16 amino acids. CDR3 sequence reads: CASSKAGQGSPYEQYF. The CDR3 bases are TGTGCCAGCAGCAAAGCGGGGCAGGGGAGCCCCTACGAGCAGTACTTC.

This clone was detected a few times. This sequence joins TRBV5-4 and TRBJ1-1, with D perhaps TRBD1 (5 bases). V was shortened by 1 base and J by 5 bases, with 9 bases between the two germline ends. CDR1 is SGHNT, CDR2 YYREEE, per germline (reference sequence). This CDR3 comprises 13 residues. CDR3 region: CASSLTGRTEAFF. CDR3 DNA: TGTGCCAGCAGCTTGACAGGCCGAACTGAAGCTTTCTTT.

This clone was detected a few times. The rearrangement links TRBV9 to TRBJ1-1; D is possibly TRBD1 (6 bases). The CDR3 totals 13 residues. CDR1 is SGDLS and CDR2 is YYNGEE in the germline V gene. The V and J ends lost 3 bases and 5 bases respectively, with 11 bases between them. CDR3 in DNA: TGTGCCAGCAGCGAGTTAGGGGGGACTGAAGCTTTCTTT. Translation gives CASSELGGTEAFF.

This chain connects TRBV25-1 to TRBJ2-7; possible D gene TRBD1, 5 bases. Trimming took 5 bases from V and 2 from J, leaving 13 bases between them. Germline CDR1 and CDR2: MGHDK and SYGVNS. The CDR3 extends over 14 amino acids. DNA of the CDR3: TGTGCCAGCAGTATAAATACAGGAGCCTACGAGCAGTACTTC. Translating gives CASSINTGAYEQYF.

As concerns this clone: One junction end does not reproduce the germline sequence, and a read error may be involved. The gene calls are TRBV6-6 and TRBJ1-2; D ambiguous. This CDR3 has 11 residues. The germline V gene has CDR1 MNHNY and CDR2 SVGAGI (reference sequence). CDR3 sequence reads: CATSYSDGYTF. CDR3 DNA: TGTGCCACCAGTTACTCTGATGGCTACACCTTC.

The chain recombines TRBV30 with TRBJ2-7, with D uncertain. The V gene lost 2 bases and the J gene lost 9 bases, with 14 bases spanning the gap. The germline CDR1 and CDR2 sequences are GTSNPN and SVGIG (reference sequence). This CDR3 contains 12 residues. The DNA of the CDR3 is TGTGCCTGGAGTCCTGGGTCTACCGGGCAGTACTTC. This encodes CAWSPGSTGQYF.

V and J are TRBV30 and TRBJ2-5, with D perhaps matching TRBD2 (6 bases). Germline V gives CDR1 GTSNPN, CDR2 SVGIG (reference sequence). The V gene lost 3 bases and the J gene lost 5 bases, with 16 bases spanning the gap. This CDR3 has 14 residues. The CDR3 DNA is TGTGCCTGGAGGCTCCCCCCGGGGACTGAGACCCAGTACTTC. This codes for CAWRLPPGTETQYF.

This clone was detected only a few times. The chain carries TRBV7-3 and TRBJ2-1; D is possibly TRBD1 (6 bases). Germline assignment: CDR1 SGHTA and CDR2 FQGTGA. V dropped 3 bases and J dropped 5 bases, with 8 bases sitting between them. CDR3 size: 13 residues. CDR3 in DNA: TGTGCCAGCAGCTTGGACAGTAACAATGAGCAGTTCTTC. As protein: CASSLDSNNEQFF.

This clone came up a few times. CDR3 nucleotide sequence: TGTGCCTGGAGTATTAACAACCTGAACACTGAAGCTTTCTTT. This sequence encodes CAWSINNLNTEAFF. The rearrangement joins TRBV30 to TRBJ1-1; D is unclear. Germline assignment: CDR1 GTSNPN and CDR2 SVGIG (reference sequence). The ends were cut back, 2 bases at V and 0 bases at J, with 10 bases in the middle. The CDR3 contains 14 residues.

This chain uses TRBV6-5 with TRBJ2-7; TRBD1 or TRBD2 may be the D gene (6 bases each). Trimming stripped 10 bases from V and 0 bases from J, with 19 bases between. Germline loops: CDR1 MNHEY, CDR2 SVGAGI. This CDR3 has 15 residues. Here the CDR3 reads CATQIGGTNSYEQYF. Written as DNA, the CDR3 is TGTGCCACCCAGATCGGGGGCACTAACTCCTACGAGCAGTACTTC.

This clone has more than one count but fewer than ten. The rearrangement uses TRBV9 and TRBJ2-3; no firm D call. The CDR3 length is 15 residues. V was pared by 4 bases and J by 2 bases, with 14 bases between. Germline V gives CDR1 SGDLS, CDR2 YYNGEE. DNA of the CDR3: TGTGCCAGCAGCACAACGGACGGATACACAGATACGCAGTATTTT. It specifies CASSTTDGYTDTQYF.

Only a few counts were recorded for this clone. This chain links TRBV7-2 with TRBJ1-2; no definite D call. Per the germline V gene, CDR1 is SGHTA and CDR2 is FQGNSA. CDR3 length: 12 residues. Trimming cost V 3 bases and J 6 bases, with 8 bases left between them. DNA of the CDR3: TGTGCCAGCAGCTTGGGCGTGGATGGCTACACCTTC. It yields the protein CASSLGVDGYTF.

The gene calls are TRBV6-5 and TRBJ2-5, with D maybe TRBD2 (5 bases). This CDR3 has 15 amino acids. In germline, CDR1 is MNHEY, CDR2 SVGAGI. Deletions cut 4 bases from V and 1 base from J, with 13 bases between. CDR3 protein: CASSSTSRAQETQYF. CDR3 nucleotide sequence: TGTGCCAGCAGTTCCACGTCGAGGGCCCAAGAGACCCAGTACTTC.

The rearrangement uses TRBV29-1 and TRBJ1-1; 7 bases are a match to TRBD1. This CDR3 is 13 amino acids long. V lost 4 bases, J lost 2 bases, and 4 bases stayed unmatched. Germline values: CDR1 SQVTM, CDR2 ANQGSEA. The chain's CDR3 is CSVAAGGNTEAFF. For the CDR3, the DNA is TGCAGCGTTGCCGCAGGGGGAAACACTGAAGCTTTCTTT.

The rearrangement joins TRBV4-3 to TRBJ2-5; maybe TRBD1 (6 bases). Germline loops: CDR1 LGHNA, CDR2 YSLEER. Trimming removed 1 base at V and 10 bases at J, with 16 bases between. This CDR3 has 14 amino acids. The CDR3 loop reads CASSQATGSGDQYF. CDR3 DNA: TGCGCCAGCAGCCAAGCTACGGGCTCAGGGGACCAGTACTTC.

The rearrangement uses TRBV4-2 and TRBJ1-3; D unclear. CDR1 is LGHNA and CDR2 is YNFKEQ in the germline V gene. V lost 0 bases, J lost 0 bases, and 12 bases lay in between. The CDR3 is 17 residues long. This chain's CDR3 is CASSQEVGSRSGNTIYF. The CDR3 DNA follows: TGTGCCAGCAGCCAAGAAGTAGGCTCCCGCTCTGGAAACACCATATATTTT.

The chain employs TRBV7-9 and TRBJ2-3; 7 nucleotides line up with TRBD2. The CDR3 totals 15 residues. Germline values: CDR1 SEHNR, CDR2 FQNEAQ (reference sequence). Trimming at V came to 3 bases and at J to 4 bases, leaving 7 bases not matched to a gene. CDR3: CASSFREGFPDTQYF. CDR3 sequence (DNA): TGTGCCAGCAGCTTCAGGGAGGGATTCCCAGATACGCAGTATTTT. Combining the CDR3 with reference TRBV7-9 and TRBJ2-3 gives the whole variable domain DTGVSQNPRHKITKRGQNVTFRCDPISEHNRLYWYRQTLGQGPEFLTYFQNEAQLEKSRLLSDRFSAERPKGSFSTLEIQRTEQGDSAMYLCASSFREGFPDTQYFGPGTRLTVL.

This rearrangement joins TRBV7-9 to TRBJ2-6, with a tentative D call TRBD2 (5 bases). The germline V and J ends were trimmed by 5 bases and 0 bases, with 14 bases remaining between them. Germline V CDR1 and CDR2: SEHNR, FQNEAQ (reference sequence). There are 17 residues in the CDR3. The CDR3 protein is CASSVLSGSSGANVLTF. The CDR3 coding sequence is TGTGCCAGCAGCGTTCTATCGGGGAGCTCTGGGGCCAACGTCCTGACTTTC.

The chain couples TRBV19 to TRBJ2-4; D gene unclear. The V end was cut by 7 bases, the J end by 0 bases, with 10 bases between. The germline V gene has CDR1 LNHDA and CDR2 SQIVND (reference sequence). This CDR3 spans 14 amino acids. The CDR3 nucleotides are TGTGCCAGTACCCCTTCCATAGCCAAAAACATTCAGTACTTC. This gives the protein CASTPSIAKNIQYF.

The chain has TRBV5-1 and TRBJ2-1, with D possibly matching TRBD1 (6 bases). Germline values: CDR1 SGHRS, CDR2 YFSETQ. The length of the CDR3 is 14 residues. Trimming took 3 bases from V and 8 from J, leaving 15 bases between them. The chain's CDR3 is CASSYTTGWDEQFF. CDR3 DNA: TGCGCCAGCAGCTATACGACAGGTTGGGATGAGCAGTTCTTC.

The chain links TRBV2 to TRBJ2-3; tentatively, D is TRBD1 (5 bases). The CDR3 sequence is 15 residues long. Germline V lookup: CDR1 SNHLY, CDR2 FYNNEI. The V end lost 3 bases, the J end lost 6 bases, and 16 bases lay between the germline ends. In DNA, the CDR3 is TGTGCCAGCAGTGAGAACAAGGGGCTTGCGGATACGCAGTATTTT. It is translated as CASSENKGLADTQYF. The entire variable domain, with the rest obtained from reference TRBV2 and TRBJ2-3, is as follows: EPEVTQTPSHQVTQMGQEVILRCVPISNHLYFYWYRQILGQKVEFLVSFYNNEISEKSEIFDDQFSVERPDGSNFTLKIRSTKLEDSAMYFCASSENKGLADTQYFGPGTRLTVL.

Notes on this clone: The junction differs from germline at one of its ends, possibly a read error. The chain carries TRBV7-7 and TRBJ2-1; D is unclear. Germline V gene data show CDR1 as SSHAT and CDR2 as FNYEAQ (reference sequence). The CDR3 is 11 residues long. CDR3 in amino acids: CASSPGHEQFF. CDR3 sequence (DNA): TGTGCTAGCAGCCCTGGGCATGAGCAGTTCTTC.

This clone was observed a few times. This chain's CDR3 is CAWNHGPGGETQYF. CDR3 coding DNA: TGTGCCTGGAACCACGGGCCTGGAGGAGAGACCCAGTACTTC. The chain carries TRBV30 and TRBJ2-5, with a weak D call TRBD2 (5 bases). This CDR3 has 14 residues. Germline V gene lookup returns CDR1 GTSNPN and CDR2 SVGIG (reference sequence). The V end lost 4 bases, the J end lost 4 bases, and 16 bases lay between the germline ends.

V gene TRBV27 combines with J gene TRBJ2-3, with D hard to call. This CDR3 has 13 amino acids. V lost 3 bases, J lost 5 bases, and 9 bases lay in between. Germline CDR1 MNHEY, CDR2 SMNVEV (reference sequence). In nucleotides, the CDR3 is TGTGCCAGCAGTTTTGGGTGGCTAGATACGCAGTATTTT. Encoded protein: CASSFGWLDTQYF.

The chain carries TRBV6-5 and TRBJ2-7; 8 bases match TRBD1. Losses at the gene ends were 0 bases for V and 10 bases for J; bases not matched to a gene: 8. Germline loops: CDR1 MNHEY, CDR2 SVGAGI. The CDR3 length is 14 residues. CDR3 in amino acids: CASSYSGTGVVQYF. In DNA, the CDR3 is TGTGCCAGCAGTTACTCCGGGACAGGCGTAGTTCAGTACTTC.

The chain employs TRBV6-5 and TRBJ2-1, with TRBD1 as a possible D gene (6 bases). Trimming removed 5 bases at V and 10 bases at J, with 15 bases between. Per germline, CDR1 MNHEY and CDR2 SVGAGI. The CDR3 spans 13 residues. CDR3 bases: TGTGCCAGCAGTCGTTTCCCCGGGACAGAGCAGTTCTTC. It encodes CASSRFPGTEQFF.